One sample yielded the 32 T cell receptor beta chains listed below, sequenced in a study of Ad26.COV2.S vaccination and SARS-CoV-2 variants (dated by TCRdb to the early 2020s). What the treatment or condition label conveys for this sample: some 20 received Ad26.COV2.S at low or high dose, single or two shots; about 5 received placebo; per-sample allocation not given. Repertoires of vaccine and placebo recipients were sequenced from samples collected on day 63 after the first injection. Libraries were prepared through the immunoSEQ multiplex PCR assay. TCRdb retrieved this table from immuneACCESS and kept in-frame rearrangements only. Not all clones are present; in checked studies, unresolved V genes account for under half, and no reason is known for the remainder. Recorded for this sample are some 250,000 clones; roughly 90% of them occurred a single time. The ten largest clones take up over 8.5% of the sample.

The specimen comprised peripheral blood, sampled in a trial of Ad26.COV2.S vaccine versus placebo. The receptors shown here come from a person aged 18 to 59 who received the Ad26.COV2.S COVID-19 vaccine or a placebo.

This clone came up once. The chain couples TRBV10-3 to TRBJ2-7; 9 nucleotides line up with TRBD2. The germline V gene has CDR1 ENHRY and CDR2 SYGVKD. The CDR3 extends over 14 amino acids. The J segment lost 6 bases and the V segment lost 5 bases, leaving 8 bases of the junction unmatched. In DNA, the CDR3 is TGTGCCATCAGTATAAGCGGGAGGCTGCTCGAGCAGTACTTC. Its protein product is CAISISGRLLEQYF.

This sequence joins TRBV29-1 and TRBJ2-7; D is unclear. The V gene lost 6 bases and the J gene lost 0 bases, with 9 bases spanning the gap. This CDR3 is built from 12 residues. Germline assignment: CDR1 SQVTM and CDR2 ANQGSEA. CDR3 in amino acids: CSVLDSSYEQYF. CDR3 DNA: TGCAGCGTCCTCGACTCCTCCTACGAGCAGTACTTC.

The count of this clone is one. This chain connects TRBV29-1 to TRBJ1-6; 10 bases are a match to TRBD1. The V and J ends lost 7 bases and 4 bases, in that order; junction bases with no gene match: 7. Germline V gives CDR1 SQVTM, CDR2 ANQGSEA. CDR3 length: 15 amino acids. Here the CDR3 reads CSGQGQGRYNSPLHF. The CDR3 nucleotides read TGCAGCGGTCAGGGACAGGGGCGATATAATTCACCCCTCCACTTT. Full variable domain (missing parts from reference TRBV29-1 and TRBJ1-6): SAVISQKPSRDICQRGTSLTIQCQVDSQVTMMFWYRQQPGQSLTLIATANQGSEATYESGFVIDKFPISRPNLTFSTLTVSNMSPEDSSIYLCSGQGQGRYNSPLHFGNGTRLTVT.

V gene TRBV27 combines with J gene TRBJ2-7, with D unresolved. From germline, CDR1 is MNHEY and CDR2 SMNVEV (reference sequence). V lost 2 bases to trimming and J lost 0 bases, with 11 bases between them. The CDR3 contains 15 residues. The CDR3 loop is CASSLGLGSSYEQYF. The CDR3, as DNA: TGTGCCAGCAGTTTAGGGTTGGGCAGCTCCTACGAGCAGTACTTC.

CDR3 sequence (DNA): TGTGCCAGCAGTGCCCGGACAGGGGGCTTTCCCTATAATTCACCCCTCCACTTT. Translated: CASSARTGGFPYNSPLHF. V is TRBV27 and J is TRBJ1-6; 11 bases fit TRBD1. The trim removed 5 bases at V and 2 bases at J, leaving 8 bases unmatched. Germline V gene sequence: CDR1 MNHEY, CDR2 SMNVEV (reference sequence). This CDR3 contains 18 residues.

This clone was found once. The chain combines TRBV20-1 with TRBJ2-5; D remains unclear. This CDR3 comprises 13 residues. Germline CDR1 DFQATT, CDR2 SNEGSKA (reference sequence). Trimming pared 3 bases from V and 5 bases from J, leaving 13 bases between. The CDR3: CSASLTVRETQYF. The CDR3 bases are TGCAGTGCTAGTTTAACAGTTAGGGAGACCCAGTACTTC.

The chain is built from TRBV4-3 and TRBJ2-7, with 7 bases identical to TRBD2. Looked up from germline, CDR1 is LGHNA and CDR2 is YSLEER. V dropped 0 bases and J dropped 5; count of bases not matched to a gene: 1. The CDR3 is 13 residues long. CDR3 DNA sequence: TGCGCCAGCAGCCAAGATGGGAGGGACGAGCAGTACTTC. It encodes CASSQDGRDEQYF.

The chain has TRBV19 and TRBJ2-3; tentative D call: TRBD2 (6 bases). The germline V gene has CDR1 LNHDA and CDR2 SQIVND (reference sequence). The CDR3 extends over 15 amino acids. V lost 6 bases and J 5 bases, leaving 18 bases between the germline ends. The CDR3 is CASRPFSGGGDTQYF. The CDR3 region has the DNA TGTGCCAGTAGACCCTTTAGCGGTGGGGGAGATACGCAGTATTTT.

This clone was seen only a few times. The chain uses TRBV7-2 and TRBJ2-5, with 8 bases matching TRBD2. V shed 5 bases, J shed 5 bases, and the junction held 10 bases outside the gene matches. The CDR3 is 15 amino acids. Germline V gene data show CDR1 as SGHTA and CDR2 as FQGNSA. The CDR3 nucleotides read TGTGCCAGCAGCGGGACCGGGGGGGCCAGGGAGACCCAGTACTTC. Encoded protein: CASSGTGGARETQYF.

This chain links TRBV9 with TRBJ2-7, with TRBD1 matching over 8 bases. The CDR3 consists of 13 residues. Germline CDR1 and CDR2: SGDLS and YYNGEE. Trimming at V came to 5 bases and at J to 3 bases, leaving 4 bases not matched to a gene. This CDR3 is CASSKQGGYEQYF. Written as DNA, the CDR3 is TGTGCCAGCAGTAAACAGGGGGGCTACGAGCAGTACTTC.

The chain joins TRBV9 to TRBJ1-3; D perhaps matches TRBD1 (6 bases). The length of the CDR3 is 15 residues. Germline CDR1 and CDR2: SGDLS and YYNGEE. V was shortened by 1 base and J by 0 bases, with 8 bases between the two germline ends. The CDR3 loop is CASSVRGASGNTIYF. The CDR3 DNA follows: TGTGCCAGCAGCGTACGGGGGGCCTCTGGAAACACCATATATTTT.

This clone has more than one count but fewer than ten. The V and J genes are TRBV7-9 and TRBJ2-7; 8 positions match TRBD1. After removal of 2 bases from V and 3 bases from J, the junction contained 3 bases not matched to a gene. Per the germline V gene, CDR1 is SEHNR and CDR2 is FQNEAQ (reference sequence). This CDR3 is 14 amino acids long. The CDR3 here is CASSLSGQGYEQYF. CDR3 bases: TGTGCCAGCAGCTTATCCGGACAGGGCTACGAGCAGTACTTC.

The chain uses TRBV13 and TRBJ1-6, with D maybe TRBD1 (5 bases). The CDR3 has 15 residues. The V gene lost 6 bases and the J gene lost 7 bases, with 16 bases spanning the gap. Germline V gene lookup returns CDR1 PRHDT and CDR2 FYEKMQ (reference sequence). The chain's CDR3 is CASSRAETENSPLHF. CDR3 coding DNA: TGTGCCAGCAGTCGAGCTGAGACAGAGAATTCACCCCTCCACTTT.

This clone is labeled as medium-sized. The chain couples TRBV27 to TRBJ1-2; D is undetermined. CDR1 MNHEY and CDR2 SMNVEV come from the germline V gene (reference sequence). With 9 bases removed from V and 3 bases from J, the gap between germline ends came to 17 bases. The CDR3 has 14 residues. The DNA of the CDR3 is TGTGCCAGTTCATCCGGGAGGATGGACTATGGCTACACCTTC. Translated, it gives CASSSGRMDYGYTF.

The gene calls are TRBV27 and TRBJ2-1, with 12 bases fitting TRBD2. Germline CDR1 MNHEY, CDR2 SMNVEV (reference sequence). The V gene end was trimmed by 6 bases and the J gene end by 9 bases; junction bases not matched to a gene: 6. The CDR3 length is 14 residues. This chain's CDR3 is CASSLLAGGPEQFF. The CDR3 DNA sequence: TGTGCCAGCAGCCTACTAGCGGGAGGTCCTGAGCAGTTCTTC.

The chain has TRBV5-1 and TRBJ1-5; TRBD1 aligns across 7 bases. The length of the CDR3 is 15 residues. The junction had 9 bases not matched to a gene; V was cut back by 4 bases and J by 5 bases. Germline V CDR1 and CDR2: SGHRS, YFSETQ. CDR3 coding DNA: TGCGCCAGCAGCACTGGGACAGTTGGGGATCAGCCCCAGCATTTT. Translation gives CASSTGTVGDQPQHF.

The chain couples TRBV6-5 to TRBJ1-6; 10 positions agree with TRBD1. The J segment lost 6 bases and the V segment lost 6 bases, leaving 5 bases of the junction unmatched. The CDR3 totals 15 residues. Germline CDR1 MNHEY, CDR2 SVGAGI. CDR3 amino acids: CASRDRGRGNSPLHF. CDR3 nucleotide sequence: TGTGCCAGCAGGGACAGGGGGAGAGGTAATTCACCCCTCCACTTT.

The chain links TRBV3-1 (or the pseudogene TRBV3-2) to TRBJ1-5; D is ambiguous. CDR3 length: 13 amino acids. CDR1 and CDR2 from the germline V gene are LGHDT and YNNKEL (reference sequence). V lost 4 bases and J 7 bases, leaving 11 bases between the germline ends. The CDR3 sequence is CASSRRFHQPQHF. In DNA form, the CDR3 reads TGTGCCAGCAGCCGCAGGTTCCACCAGCCCCAGCATTTT.

V usage is TRBV6-1 and J usage is TRBJ1-4, with 11 bases fitting TRBD1. The CDR3 runs to 16 residues. Unmatched junction bases numbered 3, after V lost 4 bases and J lost 2 bases. Germline V gives CDR1 MNHNS, CDR2 SASEGT. DNA for the CDR3: TGTGCCAGCAGTGTCAGGACAGGGGGCACTAATGAAAAACTGTTTTTT. It is translated as CASSVRTGGTNEKLFF.

The gene calls are TRBV11-2 and TRBJ2-1, with 12 bases fitting TRBD1. CDR3 length equals 18 residues. V gave up 1 base and J gave up 6 bases; unmatched junction bases: 10. Germline V CDR1 and CDR2: SGHAT, FQNNGV. The CDR3 spells CASSLGPRDRGPSNEQFF. For the CDR3, the DNA is TGTGCCAGCAGCTTAGGGCCCCGGGACAGGGGGCCAAGCAATGAGCAGTTCTTC.

CDR3 in amino acids: CASSPVDNYGYTF. The CDR3, as DNA: TGTGCCAGCAGTCCCGTCGATAACTATGGCTACACCTTC. The J gene is TRBJ1-2, the V gene TRBV28; D is unresolved. Germline V lookup: CDR1 MDHEN, CDR2 SYDVKM. The CDR3 runs 13 residues. V lost 5 bases and J 1 base, leaving 8 bases between the germline ends.

The rearrangement joins TRBV28 to TRBJ2-2, with 11 bases aligning to TRBD1. CDR3 length equals 13 residues. V was clipped by 11 bases and J by 6 bases; unmatched bases: 5. The germline V gene has CDR1 MDHEN and CDR2 SYDVKM. CDR3 in amino acids: CAGQGAAAGELFF. The CDR3 nucleotides are TGTGCCGGACAGGGGGCGGCTGCCGGGGAGCTGTTTTTT.

V gene TRBV6-5 combines with J gene TRBJ1-2; D ambiguous. CDR1 is MNHEY and CDR2 is SVGAGI in the germline V gene. V was pared by 0 bases and J by 4 bases, with 9 bases between. The CDR3 extends over 14 amino acids. In DNA form, the CDR3 reads TGTGCCAGCAGTTACTCAAACGGACTCTATGGCTACACCTTC. Its translation is CASSYSNGLYGYTF.

V gene TRBV5-4 combines with J gene TRBJ1-5, with D perhaps matching TRBD1 (5 bases). CDR3 length equals 17 residues. V lost 1 base and J lost 0, with 14 bases in between. The germline V gene encodes CDR1 SGHNT and CDR2 YYREEE (reference sequence). The chain's CDR3 is CASSLPRQSYSNQPQHF. The DNA for the CDR3 is TGTGCCAGCAGCTTGCCCCGACAGTCATATAGCAATCAGCCCCAGCATTTT.

This clone was observed once. V usage is TRBV4-2 and J usage is TRBJ2-7; 8 bases match TRBD2. Trimming cost V 7 bases and J 3 bases; bases outside gene matches: 5. CDR3 length equals 13 residues. CDR1 is LGHNA, CDR2 YNFKEQ, per germline. This CDR3 reads CASNGGGSYEQYF. The DNA of the CDR3 is TGTGCCAGCAACGGGGGGGGCAGCTACGAGCAGTACTTC.

V and J are TRBV14 and TRBJ1-3; D gene uncertain. In germline, CDR1 is SGHDN, CDR2 FVKESK. The V end lost 1 base, the J end lost 4 bases, and 8 bases lay between the germline ends. CDR3 length equals 14 residues. The CDR3 coding sequence is TGTGCCAGCAGCCAAGGGCCGGGAGGAAACACCATATATTTT. Amino acids: CASSQGPGGNTIYF.

This chain joins TRBV3-1 (or the pseudogene TRBV3-2) and TRBJ2-1, with 10 positions matching TRBD2. Germline-derived CDR1 and CDR2 are LGHDT and YNNKEL (reference sequence). V lost 4 bases, J lost 8 bases, and 8 bases stayed unmatched. The CDR3 has 15 residues. DNA for the CDR3: TGTGCCAGCAGCCGTCTAGCGGGAGCGGTTGATGAGCAGTTCTTC. Residues: CASSRLAGAVDEQFF.

As concerns this clone: Other DNA sequences within the sample encode an identical CDR3. The CDR3 DNA follows: TGTGCCAGCAGCGTAGACTCCGCTTATGGCTACACCTTC. It translates to CASSVDSAYGYTF. The gene calls are TRBV9 and TRBJ1-2, with D uncertain. This CDR3 comprises 13 residues. Germline V lookup: CDR1 SGDLS, CDR2 YYNGEE. V gave up 0 bases and J gave up 5 bases, with 8 bases separating them.

The V call is TRBV10-3, the J call TRBJ2-5; the match to TRBD1 covers 10 bases. The CDR3 extends over 16 amino acids. V was clipped by 5 bases and J by 5 bases; unmatched bases: 11. Germline-derived CDR1 and CDR2 are ENHRY and SYGVKD. DNA of the CDR3: TGTGCCATCAGTAGTCCCGGGACAGGGGTCGAGGAGACCCAGTACTTC. Translation gives CAISSPGTGVEETQYF.

This chain joins TRBV9 and TRBJ1-1, with 8 bases matching TRBD1. Germline V CDR1 and CDR2: SGDLS, YYNGEE. The V and J ends lost 3 bases and 2 bases, in that order; junction bases with no gene match: 6. CDR3 length: 15 residues. For the CDR3, the DNA is TGTGCCAGCAGCGCCTCAGGGGGCCTAAACACTGAAGCTTTCTTT. This encodes CASSASGGLNTEAFF.

The chain uses TRBV7-3 and TRBJ2-3; D not resolved. Germline CDR1 and CDR2: SGHTA and FQGTGA. The CDR3 loop spans 15 amino acids. V lost 2 bases to trimming and J lost 0 bases, with 9 bases between them. The CDR3 protein is CASSLLDGSTDTQYF. The CDR3 coding sequence is TGTGCCAGCAGCTTACTAGACGGTAGCACAGATACGCAGTATTTT.

The CDR3 bases are TGTGCCAGCAGTTACTCAGGCTCTGGGGCCAACGTCCTGACTTTC. It encodes CASSYSGSGANVLTF. V and J are TRBV6-5 and TRBJ2-6; D unclear. CDR1 is MNHEY and CDR2 is SVGAGI in the germline V gene. The CDR3 is 15 amino acids. Deletions cut 0 bases from V and 0 bases from J, with 3 bases between.